Presented here are 16 T cell receptor beta chains from one specimen sequenced in a study of cytomegalovirus exposure and HLA in healthy donors. Both 60 Vbeta primers and 13 Jbeta primers went into the PCR. Repertoires were generated with immunoSEQ multiplex PCR, while TCRdb's copy carries only in-frame clones and drops some. The sample includes about 160,000 clones, approximately 77% of them seen just once. Sequenced sample: PBMCs. These receptors were taken from a male donor in good health and CMV-seropositive.

V is TRBV6-1 and J is TRBJ2-7, with TRBD1 matching over 10 bases. Per the germline V gene, CDR1 is MNHNS and CDR2 is SASEGT. The ends lost 6 bases at V and 0 bases at J; junction bases unmatched: 5. This CDR3 has 15 residues. The CDR3 nucleotides are TGTGCCAGCAGAGCAGACAGGGGGCTCTCCTACGAGCAGTACTTC. This codes for CASRADRGLSYEQYF.

This chain joins TRBV5-4 and TRBJ2-3; 9 nucleotides line up with TRBD1. Germline V gene sequence: CDR1 SGHNT, CDR2 YYREEE (reference sequence). The CDR3 is 15 residues long. With V trimmed by 3 bases and J by 4 bases, 6 bases remained unmatched. The CDR3 region is CASSSQGARADTQYF. The CDR3 DNA reads as TGTGCCAGCAGCTCACAGGGGGCAAGGGCAGATACGCAGTATTTT. The full variable domain, in which reference TRBV5-4 and TRBJ2-3 provide the parts outside the CDR3, is ETGVTQSPTHLIKTRGQQVTLRCSSQSGHNTVSWYQQALGQGPQFIFQYYREEENGRGNFPPRFSGLQFPNYSSELNVNALELDDSALYLCASSSQGARADTQYFGPGTRLTVL.

This sequence joins TRBV27 and TRBJ1-5; 8 bases agree with TRBD1. This CDR3 is 13 amino acids long. Trimming cost V 11 bases and J 7 bases; bases outside gene matches: 10. Germline CDR1 is MNHEY and CDR2 is SMNVEV (reference sequence). The CDR3 DNA sequence: TGTGCCGGGAGGACAGGGCGAAACCAGCCCCAGCATTTT. It codes for CAGRTGRNQPQHF.

V is TRBV6-5 and J is TRBJ2-2, with D possibly TRBD2 on 6 matching bases. This CDR3 is built from 15 residues. The V and J ends lost 2 bases and 0 bases respectively, with 7 bases between them. In germline, CDR1 is MNHEY, CDR2 SVGAGI. The CDR3 sequence is CASSYRDSNTGELFF. In DNA, the CDR3 is TGTGCCAGCAGTTACAGGGACTCGAACACCGGGGAGCTGTTTTTT.

This clone was observed a handful of times. The J gene is TRBJ2-2, the V gene TRBV6-1; maybe TRBD1 (7 bases). The CDR3 is made up of 17 amino acids. Germline V gives CDR1 MNHNS, CDR2 SASEGT. V lost 4 bases, J lost 4 bases, and 19 bases lay in between. DNA of the CDR3: TGTGCCAGCAGTGCCCGGAGGACAGGAGGGTTCACCGGGGAGCTGTTTTTT. The encoded protein is CASSARRTGGFTGELFF.

The chain uses TRBV4-2 and TRBJ1-1, with D perhaps matching TRBD1 (6 bases). Between the trimmed V and J ends, which lost 2 bases and 1 base, there was a span of 8 bases. Germline V lookup: CDR1 LGHNA, CDR2 YNFKEQ. This CDR3 contains 14 residues. The CDR3 DNA sequence: TGTGCCAGCAGCCAAACACAGGGGAACACTGAAGCTTTCTTT. Encoded protein: CASSQTQGNTEAFF.

The chain combines TRBV12-5 with TRBJ1-2, with D unresolved. Per germline, CDR1 LGHNT and CDR2 FRNRAP. There are 10 residues in the CDR3. Trimming took 4 bases from V and 6 from J, leaving 3 bases between them. CDR3 coding DNA: TGTGCTAGTGGTTATAATGGCTACACCTTC. Its protein is CASGYNGYTF. The complete variable domain, with remaining parts taken from reference TRBV12-5 and TRBJ1-2, reads DARVTQTPRHKVTEMGQEVTMRCQPILGHNTVFWYRQTMMQGLELLAYFRNRAPLDDSGMPKDRFSAEMPDATLATLKIQPSEPRDSAVYFCASGYNGYTFGSGTRLTVV.

The V and J genes are TRBV25-1 and TRBJ2-7, with a tentative D call TRBD2 (5 bases). Germline CDR1 and CDR2: MGHDK and SYGVNS. The V end was cut by 6 bases, the J end by 4 bases, with 19 bases between. The CDR3 runs to 15 residues. CDR3 sequence reads: CASSHSPVRGYEQYF. For the CDR3, the DNA is TGTGCCAGCAGCCACTCCCCGGTCAGAGGGTACGAGCAGTACTTC.

This clone has just one count. Other DNA sequences in the same sample also yield this CDR3. Here the CDR3 reads CASSLDGGSYEQYF. CDR3 DNA: TGCGCCAGCAGCTTGGACGGGGGGTCCTACGAGCAGTACTTC. V gene TRBV5-1 combines with J gene TRBJ2-7; 7 nucleotides match TRBD2. The germline CDR1 and CDR2 sequences are SGHRS and YFSETQ. CDR3 size: 14 residues. Germline trimming cut 0 bases from V and 1 base from J; bases unmatched to any gene: 1.

V and J are TRBV6-4 and TRBJ2-6; D perhaps matches TRBD1 (6 bases). The CDR3 runs 18 residues. Trimming left V 6 bases short and J 1 base short, with 19 bases between. Germline V CDR1 and CDR2: MRHNA, SNTAGT. The CDR3 DNA sequence: TGTGCCAGCAGAGATACAGGGTTAAGCTCTTCTGGGGCCAACGTCCTGACTTTC. Encoded protein: CASRDTGLSSSGANVLTF.

This clone was counted a single time. The V call is TRBV10-3, the J call TRBJ2-3, with TRBD2 identical over 11 bases. CDR1 ENHRY and CDR2 SYGVKD come from the germline V gene. This CDR3 is 20 amino acids long. Trimming took 7 bases from V and 0 from J; bases not matched to a gene: 18. The CDR3 bases are TGTGCCATCAAGGGCTCGGGACTAGCGGCAGCACCTCCTAGCACAGATACGCAGTATTTT. Protein sequence: CAIKGSGLAAAPPSTDTQYF.

The chain carries TRBV7-2 and TRBJ2-3; D may be TRBD2 (5 bases). CDR3 size: 15 residues. Germline assignment: CDR1 SGHTA and CDR2 FQGNSA. V was cut by 6 bases and J by 0 bases, with 13 bases left in between. CDR3: CASRLSGTSTDTQYF. Written as DNA, the CDR3 is TGTGCCAGCAGATTAAGCGGAACTAGCACAGATACGCAGTATTTT.

Only a few counts were recorded for this clone. The gene calls are TRBV5-1 and TRBJ2-5; tentative D call: TRBD1 (6 bases). The CDR3 is 15 amino acids. V lost 4 bases, J lost 4 bases, and 17 bases lay in between. Germline V gives CDR1 SGHRS, CDR2 YFSETQ. The CDR3 region is CASSLVGQGPETQYF. CDR3 in DNA: TGCGCCAGCAGCCTGGTAGGGCAGGGGCCAGAGACCCAGTACTTC.

CDR3 loop: CASSREAGSYTF. The CDR3 DNA reads TGTGCCAGCAGTCGGGAGGCCGGAAGCTACACCTTC. This chain joins TRBV6-1 and TRBJ1-2; D gene unclear. V lost 5 bases to trimming and J lost 9 bases, with 13 bases between them. This CDR3 comprises 12 residues. Germline-derived CDR1 and CDR2 are MNHNS and SASEGT.

This clone showed up just a few times. The chain employs TRBV27 and TRBJ1-1; D possibly corresponds to TRBD1 (5 bases). Germline V CDR1 and CDR2: MNHEY, SMNVEV (reference sequence). The CDR3 is 16 amino acids. Trimming took off 2 bases at V and 4 bases at J, with 17 bases between the two ends. The CDR3 coding sequence is TGTGCCAGCAGTTTAGGGGGGAGGAGGATAGCCACTGAAGCTTTCTTT. Residues: CASSLGGRRIATEAFF.

This chain joins TRBV15 and TRBJ2-1, with TRBD2 as a possible D gene (7 bases). The germline V gene has CDR1 LNHNV and CDR2 YYDKDF (reference sequence). The CDR3 length is 17 residues. V was cut by 0 bases and J by 4 bases, with 16 bases left in between. This CDR3 is CATSREGGGRLYNEQFF. CDR3 sequence (DNA): TGTGCCACCAGCAGAGAAGGGGGGGGCCGCTTATACAATGAGCAGTTCTTC.